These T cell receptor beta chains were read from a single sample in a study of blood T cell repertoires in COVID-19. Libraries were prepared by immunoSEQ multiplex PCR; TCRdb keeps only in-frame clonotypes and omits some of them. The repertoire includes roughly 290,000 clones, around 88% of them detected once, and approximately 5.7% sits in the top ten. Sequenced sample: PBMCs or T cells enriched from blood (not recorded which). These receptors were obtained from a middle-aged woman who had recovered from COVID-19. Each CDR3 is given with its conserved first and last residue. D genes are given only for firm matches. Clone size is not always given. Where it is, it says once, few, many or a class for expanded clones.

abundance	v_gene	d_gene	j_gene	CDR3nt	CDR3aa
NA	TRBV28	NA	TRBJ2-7	TGTGCCAGCACCAAAGGATCTAGAAGAGGCTCCTACGAGCAGTACTTC	CASTKGSRRGSYEQYF
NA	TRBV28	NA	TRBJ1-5	TGTGCCAGCAGTTTCATCTTAGGGGGCAATCAGCCCCAGCATTTT	CASSFILGGNQPQHF
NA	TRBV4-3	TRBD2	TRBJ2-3	TGCGCCAGCAGCCAAGGAGCAGGACTAGCGGGAGGGAGCCGGAGAGATACGCAGTATTTT	CASSQGAGLAGGSRRDTQYF
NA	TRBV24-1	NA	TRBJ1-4	TGTGCCACCGCAGACAGTATACCCCCCGAAAAACTGTTTTTT	CATADSIPPEKLFF
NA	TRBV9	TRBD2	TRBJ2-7	TGTGCCAGCAGCATGGGACTAGCGGGAGGTCGGAAGGTGGACGAGCAGTACTTC	CASSMGLAGGRKVDEQYF
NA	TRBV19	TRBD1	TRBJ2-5	TGTGCCAGTAGGGGACAGGGGGGAGAGACCCAGTACTTC	CASRGQGGETQYF
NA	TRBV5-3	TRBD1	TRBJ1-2	TGTGCCAGAAGCTTGCAGGGGACAGTAAAAGGCTACACCTTC	CARSLQGTVKGYTF
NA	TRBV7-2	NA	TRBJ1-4	TGTGCCAGCAGCTTAGAGGGGCAGATAAATGAAAAACTGTTTTTT	CASSLEGQINEKLFF
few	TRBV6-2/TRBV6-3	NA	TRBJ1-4	TGTGCCAGCAGTCCGACAGGCCCTAATGAAAAACTGTTTTTT	CASSPTGPNEKLFF
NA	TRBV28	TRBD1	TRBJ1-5	TGTGCCAGCAGTTTTGGGGGAAGTCCAGGGGGGACCCAGCATTTT	CASSFGGSPGGTQHF
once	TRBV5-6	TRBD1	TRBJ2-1	TGTGCCAGCAGCAATCCAGGGGGCCGGGGGCAGTTCTTC	CASSNPGGRGQFF
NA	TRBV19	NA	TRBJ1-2	TGTGCCAGTAGTATTTTAGGCAGCTATTCGGGCTATGGCTACACCTTC	CASSILGSYSGYGYTF
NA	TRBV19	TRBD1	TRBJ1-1	TGTGCCAGTAGTATAGCCGGGACAGGCCTCATGAACACTGAAGCTTTCTTT	CASSIAGTGLMNTEAFF
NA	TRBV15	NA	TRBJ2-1	TGTGCCACGTTAGATGTTCGTAGCTCCTACAATGAGCAGTTCTTC	CATLDVRSSYNEQFF
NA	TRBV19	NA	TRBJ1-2	TGTGCCAGTAGTATACCCCAGGCTAACTATGGCTACACCTTC	CASSIPQANYGYTF
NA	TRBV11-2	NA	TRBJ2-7	TGTGCCAGCAGCTTAGGGCCTGGGAGATACGAGCAGTACTTC	CASSLGPGRYEQYF
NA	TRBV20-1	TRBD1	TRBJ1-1	TGCAGTGCCCCCTGGGGACAGGGGGCTTTCTTT	CSAPWGQGAFF
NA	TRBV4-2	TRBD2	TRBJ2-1	TGTGCCAGCAGCCAAACCCCCCCGGGGACTAGGAGAAACAATGAGCAGTTCTTC	CASSQTPPGTRRNNEQFF
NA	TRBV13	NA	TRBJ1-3	TGTGCCAGCAGCGACGGACAGCCCTCTGGAAACACCATATATTTT	CASSDGQPSGNTIYF
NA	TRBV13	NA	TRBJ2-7	TGTGCCAGCAGCTTAGAGAGGGCGACAGGGACTTACGAGCAGTACTTC	CASSLERATGTYEQYF
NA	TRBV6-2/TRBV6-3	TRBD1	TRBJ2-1	TGTGCCAGCAGTTACCCAACAGGGGGCGTCATTGGTGAGCAGTTCTTC	CASSYPTGGVIGEQFF
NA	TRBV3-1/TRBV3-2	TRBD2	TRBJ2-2	TGTGCCAGCACGCGGGGGGGAACCAACACCGGGGAGCTGTTTTTT	CASTRGGTNTGELFF
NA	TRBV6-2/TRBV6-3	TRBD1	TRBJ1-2	TGTGCCAGCAGTACGTACAGGGGAGACTATGGCTACACCTTC	CASSTYRGDYGYTF
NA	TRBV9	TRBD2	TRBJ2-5	TGTGCCAGCAGCGTAGCTACCGGGATAGCGGGCCAAGAGACCCAGTACTTC	CASSVATGIAGQETQYF
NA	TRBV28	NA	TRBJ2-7	TGTGCCAGCAGCTATGAAAGGGGTTGGAACTCCTACGAGCAGTACTTC	CASSYERGWNSYEQYF
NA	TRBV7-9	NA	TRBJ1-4	TGTGCCAGCAGCTTCGGCCTTGGCGGGGAAAAACTGTTTTTT	CASSFGLGGEKLFF
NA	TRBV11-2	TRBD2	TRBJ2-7	TGTGCCAGCAGCTTGGCTAGCGGGAGGGTCGACGAGCAGTACTTC	CASSLASGRVDEQYF
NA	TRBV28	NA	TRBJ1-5	TGTGCCAGCAGTCAACAGATACATAGCAATCAGCCCCAGCATTTT	CASSQQIHSNQPQHF
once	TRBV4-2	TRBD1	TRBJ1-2	TGTGCCAGCAGCCAAGCTCGGGCCCTCACGACAGGGAGTGGCTACACCTTC	CASSQARALTTGSGYTF
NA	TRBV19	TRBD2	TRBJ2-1	TGTGCCAGTAGCCCGGGACTAGCCGCTCGTGGGGAGCAGTTCTTC	CASSPGLAARGEQFF
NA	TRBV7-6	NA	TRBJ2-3	TGTGCCAGCAGCTACGGTGAGGGGGTGAGCACAGATACGCAGTATTTT	CASSYGEGVSTDTQYF
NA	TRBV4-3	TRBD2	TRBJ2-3	TGCGCCAGCAGCCAAGACCTAGCGGGCACAGATACGCAGTATTTT	CASSQDLAGTDTQYF
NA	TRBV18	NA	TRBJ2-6	TGTGCCAGCTCACCACAGGGGCCTGGGGCCAACGTCCTGACTTTC	CASSPQGPGANVLTF
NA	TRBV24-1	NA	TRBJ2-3	TGTGCCACCAGTGCCCCAGGGACAGATACGCAGTATTTT	CATSAPGTDTQYF
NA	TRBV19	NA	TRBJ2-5	TGTGCCAGTAGTGAGCGGCGGGAGACCCAGTACTTC	CASSERRETQYF
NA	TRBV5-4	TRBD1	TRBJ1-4	TGTGCCAGCAGCGTCCCGACAGGGGAGGGGGAAAAACTGTTTTTT	CASSVPTGEGEKLFF
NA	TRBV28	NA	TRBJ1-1	TGTGCCAGCAGTCTCGAGGACACTGAAGCTTTCTTT	CASSLEDTEAFF
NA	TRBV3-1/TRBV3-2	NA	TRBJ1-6	TGTGCCAGCAGCCAAGATTTCGGCGGGTCACCCCTCCACTTT	CASSQDFGGSPLHF
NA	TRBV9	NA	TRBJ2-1	TGTGCCAGCAGCGGGGGGGGCCACAGCTCCTACAATGAGCAGTTCTTC	CASSGGGHSSYNEQFF
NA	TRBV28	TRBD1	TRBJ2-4	TGTGCCAGCAGCCCGGGACAGGGAAAGGGCATTCAGTACTTC	CASSPGQGKGIQYF
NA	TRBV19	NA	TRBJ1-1	TGTGCCAGTCACGACTCCGAGAGAACAGGGTGGACTGAAGCTTTCTTT	CASHDSERTGWTEAFF
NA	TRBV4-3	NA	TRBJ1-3	TGCGTCAGCAGCCAAGATCGTCGAGCAGGGCTAAACACCATATATTTT	CVSSQDRRAGLNTIYF
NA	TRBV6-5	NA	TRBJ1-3	TGTGCCAGCAGTTATCAGGGAGGCTATGGAAACACCATATATTTT	CASSYQGGYGNTIYF
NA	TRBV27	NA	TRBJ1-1	TGTGCCAGCAGTTTATCACCTATCAACACTGAAGCTTTCTTT	CASSLSPINTEAFF
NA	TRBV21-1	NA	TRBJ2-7	TGTGCCAGCATCCCGGGGACTAAAACCTACGAGCAGTACTTC	CASIPGTKTYEQYF
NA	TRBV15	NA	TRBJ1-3	TGTGCCACCAGCGGGGCGGTCATCAGCTCTGGAAACACCATATATTTT	CATSGAVISSGNTIYF
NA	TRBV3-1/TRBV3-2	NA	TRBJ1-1	TGTGCCAGCAGCCACTGGACGGGGGACACTGAAGCTTTCTTT	CASSHWTGDTEAFF
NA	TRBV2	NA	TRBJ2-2	TGTGCCAGCGGCGGCAGTCCCACCGGGGAGCTGTTTTTT	CASGGSPTGELFF
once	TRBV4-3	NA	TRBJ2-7	TGCGCCAGCAGCCAAGGGGGGCCTATCGCGGGCGAGCAGTACTTC	CASSQGGPIAGEQYF
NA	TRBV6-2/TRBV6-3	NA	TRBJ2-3	TGTGCCAGCAGTTCCCGGGGAGGCAACACAGATACGCAGTATTTT	CASSSRGGNTDTQYF
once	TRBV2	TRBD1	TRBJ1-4	TGTGCCAGCAAGGGGACAGCCCGTGAAAAACTGTTTTTT	CASKGTAREKLFF
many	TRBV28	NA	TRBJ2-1	TGTGCCAGCAGCTCCAGGGGGGACAACAATGAGCAGTTCTTC	CASSSRGDNNEQFF
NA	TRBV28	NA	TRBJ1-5	TGTGCCACCCAGCAGGGCTACAATCAGCCCCAGCATTTT	CATQQGYNQPQHF